This record covers a single T cell receptor beta chain. Its antigen remains unidentified. Some clones are missing from TCRdb's copy, which holds only in-frame ones; the method was immunoSEQ multiplex PCR. The data contain roughly 120,000 clones, around 92% of them singletons. The data are from a study of T cell responses to AZD1222 COVID-19 vaccine. Study-level background: Some second doses came at about 4 weeks and others at about 12 weeks; these were pooled. General study points: Spike-specific TCR breadth and depth were elevated following two AZD1222 doses. Mapped onto spike, vaccine-associated CD4 TCRs spanned it and were dominant at 160-218 and 743-854. Clonal diversity was possibly underestimated, and the donors were mostly white British, with more females.

Material: peripheral blood, obtained on day 0 of AZD1222 vaccination. This receptor was obtained from an adult in good health.

CDR3 sequence (DNA): TGCGCCCAAGGGGGGGTAAGCACAGATACGCAGTATTTT. Protein sequence: CAQGGVSTDTQYF. The genes are TRBV29-1 and TRBJ2-3; D is possibly TRBD2 (7 bases). The CDR3 contains 13 residues. Germline V lookup: CDR1 SQVTM, CDR2 ANQGSEA.